This is a list of T cell receptor beta chains from one sample in a study of T cell responses to AZD1222 COVID-19 vaccine. Repertoires were generated with immunoSEQ multiplex PCR, while TCRdb's copy carries only in-frame clones and drops some. The top ten clones hold roughly a tenth of a sample with tens of thousands of clones, roughly nine tenths of them seen once. The sample consisted of peripheral blood, taken 28 days after the second AZD1222 dose. The source is an adult who received the AZD1222 COVID-19 vaccine. Each CDR3 is given with its conserved first and last residue. Fields, in order: CDR3 length, V gene, D gene, J gene, clone size, CDR3 DNA, CDR3 protein. The D gene is left open where the match is weak. Clone size is shown for a subset of rows, as once, few, many or a class of expanded clone.

length: 14; V: TRBV4-2; D: .; J: TRBJ2-7; size: few; DNA: TGTGCCAGCAGCCAAGAAGGCCTTACTGACGAGCAGTACTTC; CDR3: CASSQEGLTDEQYF
length: 15; V: TRBV7-9; D: .; J: TRBJ1-1; size: .; DNA: TGTGCCAGCAGCTTAGCCGGGCCAGCGAACACTGAAGCTTTCTTT; CDR3: CASSLAGPANTEAFF
length: 15; V: TRBV11-2; D: TRBD1; J: TRBJ1-1; size: .; DNA: TGTGCCAGCAGCTTAGGACAGGGGCGGAACACTGAAGCTTTCTTT; CDR3: CASSLGQGRNTEAFF
length: 14; V: TRBV19; D: .; J: TRBJ1-4; size: .; DNA: TGTGCCACCCGGTCCCTGGGGACTAATGAAAAACTGTTTTTT; CDR3: CATRSLGTNEKLFF
length: 14; V: TRBV27; D: .; J: TRBJ1-2; size: few; DNA: TGTGCCAGCAGTCCTCCCGGGGGCGACTATGGCTACACCTTC; CDR3: CASSPPGGDYGYTF
length: 13; V: TRBV7-9; D: .; J: TRBJ1-2; size: .; DNA: TGTGCCAGCAGCTCACAGGAAAACTATGGCTACACCTTC; CDR3: CASSSQENYGYTF
length: 14; V: TRBV28; D: .; J: TRBJ2-7; size: .; DNA: TGTGCCAGCAGTTTGGGGACACACACCTACGAGCAGTACTTC; CDR3: CASSLGTHTYEQYF
length: 11; V: TRBV28; D: .; J: TRBJ1-2; size: .; DNA: TGTGCCAGCAGAGCAAACTATGGCTACACCTTC; CDR3: CASRANYGYTF
length: 15; V: TRBV4-2; D: .; J: TRBJ1-3; size: once; DNA: TGTGCCAGCAGCCAAGTCACGGGCGCTGGAAACACCATATATTTT; CDR3: CASSQVTGAGNTIYF
length: 13; V: TRBV7-2; D: .; J: TRBJ2-7; size: once; DNA: TGTGCCAGCAGCGGGCAGCCAAATGCCGAGCAGTACTTC; CDR3: CASSGQPNAEQYF
length: 14; V: TRBV5-1; D: .; J: TRBJ1-1; size: .; DNA: TGCGCCAGCAGCTTGGCGGGGTTCGGCACTGAAGCTTTCTTT; CDR3: CASSLAGFGTEAFF
length: 15; V: TRBV27; D: .; J: TRBJ1-1; size: .; DNA: TGTGCCAGCAGCCCCAGGGGTCCCTGGATCCCTGAAGCTTTCTTT; CDR3: CASSPRGPWIPEAFF
length: 15; V: TRBV5-1; D: .; J: TRBJ2-3; size: .; DNA: TGCGCCAGCAGCTTGGCTGGAACTAGCACAGATACGCAGTATTTT; CDR3: CASSLAGTSTDTQYF
length: 15; V: TRBV4-1; D: .; J: TRBJ1-6; size: .; DNA: TGCGCCAGCAGCCAAGGGACAGACCTTAATTCACCCCTCCACTTT; CDR3: CASSQGTDLNSPLHF
length: 16; V: TRBV5-1; D: .; J: TRBJ1-3; size: .; DNA: TGCGCCAGCAGCTTGATAGCCACAGGGTCGGGAAACACCATATATTTT; CDR3: CASSLIATGSGNTIYF
length: 15; V: TRBV27; D: TRBD1; J: TRBJ1-6; size: .; DNA: TGTGCCAGCGGAATGACGGGACAGGGAAATTCACCCCTCCACTTT; CDR3: CASGMTGQGNSPLHF